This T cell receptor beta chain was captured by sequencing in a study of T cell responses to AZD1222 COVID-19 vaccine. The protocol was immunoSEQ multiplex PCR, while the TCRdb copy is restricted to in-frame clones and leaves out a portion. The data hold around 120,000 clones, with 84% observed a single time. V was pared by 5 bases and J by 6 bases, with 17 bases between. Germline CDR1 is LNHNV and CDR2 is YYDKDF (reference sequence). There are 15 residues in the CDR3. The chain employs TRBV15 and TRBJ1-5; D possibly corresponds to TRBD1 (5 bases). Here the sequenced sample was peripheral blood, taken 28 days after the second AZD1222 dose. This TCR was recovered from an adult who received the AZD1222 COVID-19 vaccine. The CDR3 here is CATSQGRGNGQPQHF. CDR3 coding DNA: TGTGCCACCAGCCAGGGTCGGGGCAATGGTCAGCCCCAGCATTTT.